This paragraph reports one TCR beta chain. Generated by immunoSEQ multiplex PCR, the TCRdb table keeps only in-frame clones and is missing some. The sample contains roughly 540 clones, 90% to 95% of which appear only once. The data derive from a study of brain metastases from non-small cell lung cancer. Trimming left V 0 bases short and J 8 bases short, with 14 bases between. Germline V lookup: CDR1 SSHAT, CDR2 FNYEAQ (reference sequence). The CDR3 extends over 15 amino acids. Sequenced sample: tissue from a brain metastasis. V usage is TRBV7-7 and J usage is TRBJ2-1, with D maybe TRBD2 (5 bases). The TCR was taken from a donor at least 40 years old with non-small cell lung cancer. The CDR3 loop reads CASSLAGGGQDEQFF. DNA for the CDR3: TGTGCCAGCAGCTTAGCCGGAGGAGGCCAGGATGAGCAGTTCTTC.